These 24 T cell receptor beta chains came from one sample sequenced in a study of OX40 agonist ivuxolimab in advanced cancers. Profiled with immunoSEQ multiplex PCR; TCRdb holds only in-frame clones, not every one. The data contain some 73,000 clones, 85% to 90% of them singletons. This sample comprised CD4+ or CD8+ T cells sorted from blood, obtained in a trial of the OX40 agonist ivuxolimab. All receptors derive from an adult with an advanced solid tumor such as melanoma, head and neck, liver or kidney cancer.

The chain recombines TRBV12-1 with TRBJ2-3. TRBV12-1 is noted as a pseudogene. The CDR3 is made up of 17 amino acids. Here the CDR3 reads CASSFRPPSDRTDTQYF. The CDR3 DNA reads as TGTGCCAGCAGCTTTCGCCCCCCATCGGACCGCACAGATACGCAGTATTTT.

V and J are TRBV27 and TRBJ1-2, with D perhaps matching TRBD1 (6 bases). Trimming shortened V by 3 bases and J by 8 bases, and 10 bases separated the two germline ends. CDR3 size: 12 residues. The germline V gene has CDR1 MNHEY and CDR2 SMNVEV (reference sequence). This chain's CDR3 is CASSFAGQGYTF. As DNA, the CDR3 is TGTGCCAGCAGTTTTGCGGGACAAGGCTACACCTTC.

The chain has TRBV28 and TRBJ2-3; 9 nucleotides agree with TRBD2. This CDR3 region has 17 residues. The V gene end was trimmed by 4 bases and the J gene end by 0 bases; junction bases not matched to a gene: 8. CDR1 is MDHEN and CDR2 is SYDVKM in the germline V gene. The CDR3: CASSSASGARSTDTQYF. Written as DNA, the CDR3 is TGTGCCAGCAGTTCCGCTAGCGGGGCTCGAAGCACAGATACGCAGTATTTT.

The rearrangement links TRBV2 to TRBJ2-2; D may be TRBD1 or TRBD2 (7 bases each). The CDR3 has 16 amino acids. Germline CDR1 SNHLY, CDR2 FYNNEI. The germline V and J ends were trimmed by 4 bases and 6 bases, with 18 bases remaining between them. CDR3 protein: CASSVEGGGEAGELFF. CDR3 in DNA: TGTGCCAGCAGTGTGGAGGGAGGGGGCGAGGCCGGGGAGCTGTTTTTT. Using reference TRBV2 and TRBJ2-2 for the parts outside the CDR3, the full variable domain is EPEVTQTPSHQVTQMGQEVILRCVPISNHLYFYWYRQILGQKVEFLVSFYNNEISEKSEIFDDQFSVERPDGSNFTLKIRSTKLEDSAMYFCASSVEGGGEAGELFFGEGSRLTVL.

V and J are TRBV2 and TRBJ2-7, with D unresolved. CDR3 length equals 11 residues. V lost 1 base and J 11 bases, leaving 9 bases between the germline ends. CDR1 is SNHLY and CDR2 is FYNNEI in the germline V gene. CDR3 sequence (DNA): TGTGCCAGCAGTGAAGGGGAACTGGAGTACTTC. Amino acid sequence: CASSEGELEYF.

CDR3 sequence reads: CASSQEAGQNYEQYF. CDR3 sequence (DNA): TGTGCCAGCAGCCAAGAAGCGGGGCAAAACTACGAGCAGTACTTC. V gene TRBV16 combines with J gene TRBJ2-7, with 7 positions matching TRBD2. The germline V gene has CDR1 KGHSY and CDR2 FQNENV. This CDR3 is 15 amino acids long. Trimming at V came to 2 bases and at J to 3 bases, leaving 7 bases not matched to a gene.

The J gene is TRBJ1-2, the V gene TRBV11-1; D not resolved. V was trimmed by 5 bases and J by 10 bases, leaving 17 bases between them. The germline V gene has CDR1 SGHAT and CDR2 FQDESV (reference sequence). The CDR3 extends over 13 amino acids. The CDR3 here is CASSRRILEDYTF. CDR3 DNA sequence: TGTGCCAGCAGCCGTCGTATATTAGAGGACTACACCTTC.

The chain joins TRBV5-4 to TRBJ2-5; weak D call: TRBD1 (5 bases). Trimming removed 0 bases at V and 1 base at J, with 10 bases between. Germline lookup yields CDR1 SGHNT and CDR2 YYREEE (reference sequence). This CDR3 contains 15 residues. The CDR3 loop is CASSLGWGSQETQYF. The CDR3 DNA follows: TGTGCCAGCAGCTTGGGATGGGGCAGCCAAGAGACCCAGTACTTC.

The chain combines TRBV5-1 with TRBJ1-3; a weak D match, TRBD1 (6 bases). The germline gives CDR1 SGHRS, CDR2 YFSETQ. The CDR3 runs 15 residues. Trimming removed 5 bases at V and 0 bases at J, with 12 bases between. CDR3 sequence: CASSTGPHSGNTIYF. In DNA, the CDR3 is TGCGCCAGCAGTACAGGGCCTCACTCTGGAAACACCATATATTTT.

This clone came up once. The chain recombines TRBV11-2 with TRBJ1-1; possible D gene TRBD1, 6 bases. CDR1 is SGHAT, CDR2 FQNNGV, per germline. Trimming cost V 4 bases and J 0 bases, with 9 bases left between them. CDR3 length: 14 amino acids. The CDR3 is CASSSGTLNTEAFF. CDR3 bases: TGTGCCAGCAGCTCTGGGACATTGAACACTGAAGCTTTCTTT.

This clone was detected a few times. This chain joins TRBV9 and TRBJ1-1; perhaps TRBD1 as D (5 bases). From germline, CDR1 is SGDLS and CDR2 YYNGEE. This CDR3 region has 13 residues. Deletions cut 2 bases from V and 7 bases from J, with 12 bases between. In DNA form, the CDR3 reads TGTGCCAGCAGCGTGGGACCGGCGGATGAAGCTTTCTTT. This gives the protein CASSVGPADEAFF.

J is TRBJ1-5 and V is TRBV6-5, with 8 bases fitting TRBD1. The V gene end was trimmed by 3 bases and the J gene end by 4 bases; junction bases not matched to a gene: 5. Germline V gene sequence: CDR1 MNHEY, CDR2 SVGAGI. There are 15 residues in the CDR3. CDR3 region: CASSYKRQGNQPQHF. The CDR3 region has the DNA TGTGCCAGCAGTTATAAGCGACAGGGGAATCAGCCCCAGCATTTT.

The gene calls are TRBV11-2 and TRBJ2-3; TRBD2 might be the D (5 bases). The germline V gene has CDR1 SGHAT and CDR2 FQNNGV. V was trimmed by 4 bases and J by 9 bases, leaving 14 bases between them. This CDR3 has 13 residues. CDR3 amino acids: CASSSRPSLTQYF. Here the CDR3 DNA reads TGTGCCAGCAGCTCCCGCCCTAGCTTAACGCAGTATTTT.

The chain carries TRBV5-1 and TRBJ2-7, with unresolved D. V was clipped by 1 base and J by 2 bases, with 10 bases between them. Germline V gene lookup returns CDR1 SGHRS and CDR2 YFSETQ. This CDR3 is built from 14 residues. The chain's CDR3 is CASSLSSQTYEQYF. The DNA of the CDR3 is TGCGCCAGCAGCTTGTCGTCCCAGACCTACGAGCAGTACTTC.

This clone was seen a few times. The genes are TRBV6-5 and TRBJ1-2, with 8 bases fitting TRBD1. CDR1 is MNHEY, CDR2 SVGAGI, per germline. CDR3 size: 16 residues. Unmatched junction bases numbered 4, after V lost 1 base and J lost 0 bases. The CDR3 coding sequence is TGTGCCAGCAGTTACTATACAGGGGGGGCTAACTATGGCTACACCTTC. This encodes CASSYYTGGANYGYTF.

The rearrangement uses TRBV19 and TRBJ1-2, with 7 nucleotides matching TRBD1. V was pared by 7 bases and J by 3 bases, with 8 bases of the junction left unmatched. Germline CDR1 is LNHDA and CDR2 is SQIVND (reference sequence). This CDR3 contains 14 residues. The CDR3 bases are TGTGCCAGTAAGGGGGCAGGGGAATACTATGGCTACACCTTC. Its translation: CASKGAGEYYGYTF.

The chain uses TRBV7-2 and TRBJ1-5; D gene unclear. V was cut by 2 bases and J by 2 bases, with 7 bases left in between. This CDR3 has 14 amino acids. Germline V gene sequence: CDR1 SGHTA, CDR2 FQGNSA. CDR3 nucleotides: TGTGCCAGCAGCTTAATGTCAGGCAATCAGCCCCAGCATTTT. This gives the protein CASSLMSGNQPQHF. The full variable domain, in which reference TRBV7-2 and TRBJ1-5 provide the parts outside the CDR3, is GAGVSQSPSNKVTEKGKDVELRCDPISGHTALYWYRQSLGQGLEFLIYFQGNSAPDKSGLPSDRFSAERTGGSVSTLTIQRTQQEDSAVYLCASSLMSGNQPQHFGDGTRLSIL.

The chain combines TRBV7-9 with TRBJ1-2, with TRBD1 matching over 7 bases. The CDR3 sequence is 14 residues long. Trimming at V came to 4 bases and at J to 4 bases, leaving 6 bases not matched to a gene. Germline V CDR1 and CDR2: SEHNR, FQNEAQ (reference sequence). This chain's CDR3 is CASSSLDRVYGYTF. In DNA form, the CDR3 reads TGTGCCAGCAGCTCGCTCGACAGGGTCTATGGCTACACCTTC.

This rearrangement joins TRBV30 to TRBJ1-3; 7 bases line up with TRBD1. V was clipped by 5 bases and J by 0 bases; unmatched bases: 16. CDR3 size: 18 residues. From germline, CDR1 is GTSNPN and CDR2 SVGIG (reference sequence). The CDR3: CAWRPPPTGFHSGNTIYF. DNA for the CDR3: TGTGCCTGGCGACCCCCCCCGACAGGGTTCCACTCTGGAAACACCATATATTTT.

This chain joins TRBV27 and TRBJ2-7; perhaps TRBD1 as D (5 bases). CDR3 length: 14 residues. The V gene's germline CDR1 is MNHEY and CDR2 SMNVEV (reference sequence). V lost 3 bases to trimming and J lost 2 bases, with 11 bases between them. The CDR3 region has the DNA TGTGCCAGCAGTTTTAGGGGCCTCACCTACGAGCAGTACTTC. This codes for CASSFRGLTYEQYF.

This chain uses TRBV5-4 with TRBJ2-5, with D uncertain. Trimming took off 0 bases at V and 0 bases at J, with 6 bases between the two ends. In germline, CDR1 is SGHNT, CDR2 YYREEE (reference sequence). CDR3 size: 14 residues. Written as DNA, the CDR3 is TGTGCCAGCAGCTTGGGGACGGACCAAGAGACCCAGTACTTC. It translates to CASSLGTDQETQYF.

This rearrangement joins TRBV5-1 to TRBJ2-3; D is ambiguous. The germline CDR1 and CDR2 sequences are SGHRS and YFSETQ. V was cut by 4 bases and J by 1 base, with 13 bases left in between. This CDR3 has 15 residues. CDR3 residues: CASSVSGRRTDTQYF. CDR3 nucleotide sequence: TGCGCCAGCAGCGTCTCTGGGCGCCGCACAGATACGCAGTATTTT.

As regards this clone: Additional DNA sequences in this sample encode the identical CDR3. This chain joins TRBV14 and TRBJ2-2; D call uncertain. The CDR3 loop spans 14 amino acids. Germline assignment: CDR1 SGHDN and CDR2 FVKESK. Deletions cut 0 bases from V and 8 bases from J, with 10 bases between. The CDR3 loop reads CASSQEHLGGELFF. In DNA form, the CDR3 reads TGTGCCAGCAGCCAAGAACATCTGGGAGGGGAGCTGTTTTTT.

J is TRBJ1-1 and V is TRBV18; D is ambiguous. The ends were cut back, 1 base at V and 2 bases at J, with 14 bases in the middle. This CDR3 has 16 amino acids. Germline V gene lookup returns CDR1 KGHSH and CDR2 LQKENI. CDR3 sequence (DNA): TGTGCCAGCTCACCACTCCCCCGGCTAGTTAACACTGAAGCTTTCTTT. Amino acid sequence: CASSPLPRLVNTEAFF.